The next 2 T cell receptor beta chains were all read from a single sample in a study of blood T cell repertoires in COVID-19. Sequencing used immunoSEQ multiplex PCR; TCRdb keeps in-frame clones, though not all of them. Of about 250,000 clones listed, 85% to 90% were seen once; the top ten hold 2.4%. The sequencing input was PBMCs or T cells enriched from blood (not recorded which). These receptor sequences come from a woman between 18 and 29 years old who had recovered from COVID-19.

The chain recombines TRBV6-7 with TRBJ1-1; D call uncertain. TRBV6-7 carries the ORF label, with uncertain function. V dropped 10 bases and J dropped 5 bases, with 14 bases sitting between them. The CDR3 consists of 12 residues. This chain's CDR3 is CATPWEDTEAFF. CDR3 sequence (DNA): TGTGCCACCCCATGGGAGGATACTGAAGCTTTCTTT.

The CDR3 sequence is CASSVGQGGEQYF. The CDR3 nucleotides are TGTGCCAGCAGTGTGGGACAGGGAGGCGAGCAGTACTTC. The V gene is TRBV2, the J gene TRBJ2-7, with 9 bases fitting TRBD1. CDR3 length: 13 residues. V dropped 4 bases and J dropped 6; count of bases not matched to a gene: 4. Germline V gene lookup returns CDR1 SNHLY and CDR2 FYNNEI. The full variable domain, its missing parts supplied by reference TRBV2 and TRBJ2-7, is EPEVTQTPSHQVTQMGQEVILRCVPISNHLYFYWYRQILGQKVEFLVSFYNNEISEKSEIFDDQFSVERPDGSNFTLKIRSTKLEDSAMYFCASSVGQGGEQYFGPGTRLTVT.